The 7 T cell receptor beta chains below come from one sample, sequenced in a study of control samples from healthy donors and cancer patients. Assay: immunoSEQ multiplex PCR; the TCRdb copy retains only in-frame clones and omits some. Of about 270,000 clones listed, more than 65% are singletons. Sequencing used PBMCs. All receptors come from a woman in her fifties or sixties with lung cancer.

The chain carries TRBV4-1 and TRBJ2-2, with unresolved D. Trimming removed 0 bases from V and 5 bases from J, with 10 bases in between. The CDR3 contains 15 residues. Per germline, CDR1 MGHRA and CDR2 YSYEKL. CDR3 in amino acids: CASSQDRWETGELFF. DNA of the CDR3: TGCGCCAGCAGCCAAGATCGGTGGGAAACCGGGGAGCTGTTTTTT.

CDR3 DNA: TGTGCCAGCAGTTTGGACAGGAACAGCAATCAGCCCCAGCATTTT. Translated: CASSLDRNSNQPQHF. V gene TRBV2 combines with J gene TRBJ1-5, with TRBD1 matching 7 bases. This CDR3 spans 15 amino acids. V shed 5 bases and J 1 base; nucleotides not matched to a gene: 5. From germline, CDR1 is SNHLY and CDR2 FYNNEI.

The CDR3 coding sequence is TGTGCCAGCAGCCCGACAGGGGCCTTGCAGGGCTACACCTTC. Protein: CASSPTGALQGYTF. V gene TRBV3-1 (or the pseudogene TRBV3-2) combines with J gene TRBJ1-2; TRBD1 agrees at 8 bases. CDR1 is LGHDT, CDR2 YNNKEL, per germline (reference sequence). The CDR3 extends over 14 amino acids. Trimming cost V 4 bases and J 8 bases; bases outside gene matches: 9.

V usage is TRBV5-1 and J usage is TRBJ2-5; unclear D gene. Germline V gives CDR1 SGHRS, CDR2 YFSETQ. The CDR3 is 15 amino acids. V lost 0 bases and J lost 3, with 12 bases in between. CDR3 residues: CASSLAGSVEETQYF. The CDR3 DNA reads as TGCGCCAGCAGCTTGGCCGGGTCTGTTGAAGAGACCCAGTACTTC.

The CDR3 spells CASSPTGQWNQPQHF. The CDR3 DNA is TGTGCCAGCTCACCCACGGGACAGTGGAATCAGCCCCAGCATTTT. The V call is TRBV18, the J call TRBJ1-5, with 7 bases identical to TRBD1. The V and J ends lost 3 bases and 4 bases, in that order; junction bases with no gene match: 6. From germline, CDR1 is KGHSH and CDR2 LQKENI. CDR3 length: 15 residues.

The chain combines TRBV30 with TRBJ2-7; 14 positions match TRBD2. V dropped 3 bases and J dropped 5; count of bases not matched to a gene: 6. CDR1 and CDR2 from the germline V gene are GTSNPN and SVGIG (reference sequence). This CDR3 has 15 amino acids. The CDR3 reads CAWSGGLAGADEQYF. For the CDR3, the DNA is TGTGCCTGGAGCGGGGGACTAGCGGGAGCTGACGAGCAGTACTTC.

To note about this clone: This same CDR3 is encoded by further DNA sequences in the sample. V is TRBV11-1 and J is TRBJ2-5; tentative D call: TRBD1 (5 bases). This CDR3 has 13 amino acids. CDR1 is SGHAT, CDR2 FQDESV, per germline (reference sequence). V was cut by 1 base and J by 2 bases, with 5 bases left in between. The CDR3 region is CASSLDRQETQYF. The CDR3 DNA follows: TGTGCCAGCAGCTTAGACAGGCAAGAGACCCAGTACTTC.